The entry below describes one T cell receptor beta chain. From germline, CDR1 is MGHRA and CDR2 YSYEKL. The CDR3 sequence is 14 residues long. Trimming took off 4 bases at V and 1 base at J, with 10 bases between the two ends. Seattle patients were enrolled during active infection and followed longitudinally. The method was immunoSEQ multiplex PCR; TCRdb's version includes in-frame clones alone and lacks a portion of them. This table holds some 500,000 clones, around 90% found once. The source of the sample is a study of blood T cell repertoires in COVID-19. Study at large: T cells, B-cell-depleted T cells, or PBMCs supplied cDNA or gDNA.

V usage is TRBV4-1 and J usage is TRBJ2-5; D is perhaps TRBD2 (5 bases). The sample taken for sequencing was peripheral blood. This TCR was sampled from a woman between 50 and 59 years old with COVID-19, enrolled during active disease. The CDR3 bases are TGCGCCAGCAGCCCAAGGACTCTCCAAGAGACCCAGTACTTC. Its protein is CASSPRTLQETQYF.